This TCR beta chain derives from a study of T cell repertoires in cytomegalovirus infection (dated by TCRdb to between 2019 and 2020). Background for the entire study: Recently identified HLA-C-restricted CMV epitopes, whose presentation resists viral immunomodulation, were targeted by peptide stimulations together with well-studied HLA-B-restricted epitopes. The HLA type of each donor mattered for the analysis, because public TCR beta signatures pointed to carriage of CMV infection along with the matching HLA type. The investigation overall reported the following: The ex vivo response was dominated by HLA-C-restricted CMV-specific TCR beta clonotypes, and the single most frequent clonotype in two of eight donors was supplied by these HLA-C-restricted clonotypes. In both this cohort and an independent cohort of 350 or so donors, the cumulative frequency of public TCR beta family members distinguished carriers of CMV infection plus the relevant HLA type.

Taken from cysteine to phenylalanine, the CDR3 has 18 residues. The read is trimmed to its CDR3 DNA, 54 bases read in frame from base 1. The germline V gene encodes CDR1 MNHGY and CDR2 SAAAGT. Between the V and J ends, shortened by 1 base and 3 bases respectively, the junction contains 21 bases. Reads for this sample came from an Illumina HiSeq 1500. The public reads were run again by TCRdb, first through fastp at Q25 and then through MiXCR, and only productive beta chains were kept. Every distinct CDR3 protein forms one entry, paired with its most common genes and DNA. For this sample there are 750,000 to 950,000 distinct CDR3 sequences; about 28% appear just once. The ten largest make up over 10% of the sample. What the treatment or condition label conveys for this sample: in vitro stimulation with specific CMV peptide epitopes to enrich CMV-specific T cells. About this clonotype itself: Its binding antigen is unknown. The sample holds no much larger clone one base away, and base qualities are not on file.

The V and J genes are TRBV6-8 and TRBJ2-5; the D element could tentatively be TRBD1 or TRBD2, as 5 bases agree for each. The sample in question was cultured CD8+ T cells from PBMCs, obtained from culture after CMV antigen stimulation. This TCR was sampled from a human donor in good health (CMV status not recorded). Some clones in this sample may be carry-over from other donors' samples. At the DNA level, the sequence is TGTGCCAGCAGTTACTGGTCTCTTAGTGGGGGAATTGAAGAGACCCAGTACTTC. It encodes CASSYWSLSGGIEETQYF.